This record looks at one T cell receptor (beta chain) sequence and its context. The data were obtained in a study of blood T cell repertoires in COVID-19. Study details: From T cells, B-cell-depleted T cells, or PBMCs came the material, which was cDNA or gDNA.

Germline V gene sequence: CDR1 SGHAT, CDR2 FQNNGV. This CDR3 comprises 16 residues. V was pared by 4 bases and J by 0 bases, with 7 bases of the junction left unmatched. As originally analysed: Estimated nucleated cell counts came from reference gene primer amplification. Data came from immunoSEQ multiplex PCR; TCRdb stores just in-frame clones and leaves some out. The V and J calls and clone size come from that table; D and trimming were worked out from the DNA. The sample shows roughly 260,000 clones, approximately 86% of them seen only once. The receptor's source is a man aged 35 to 55 who had recovered from COVID-19. The V and J genes are TRBV11-2 and TRBJ2-3, with 7 bases lining up with TRBD1. Sequences were obtained from peripheral blood. CDR3 loop: CASSSGTALSTDTQYF. The CDR3 DNA reads TGTGCCAGCAGCTCCGGGACAGCTCTTAGCACAGATACGCAGTATTTT.